The entry below gives a single TCR beta chain sequence along with its context. The sample originates from a study of OX40 agonist ivuxolimab in advanced cancers. Produced via immunoSEQ multiplex PCR; TCRdb's table is partial and in-frame only. The sample has 30,000 to 40,000 clones; about 80% are singletons. CDR3 length equals 16 residues. V dropped 4 bases and J dropped 1; count of bases not matched to a gene: 4. The germline gives CDR1 MNHNS, CDR2 SASEGT. This chain joins TRBV6-1 and TRBJ2-2; 9 bases align to TRBD2. Here the sequenced sample was CD4+ or CD8+ T cells sorted from blood, taken in a trial of the OX40 agonist ivuxolimab. This receptor was obtained from an adult with an advanced solid tumor such as melanoma, head and neck, liver or kidney cancer. The CDR3, as DNA: TGTGCCAGCAGTGTAATAGCGGGAGAGAACACCGGGGAGCTGTTTTTT. It specifies CASSVIAGENTGELFF.